This T cell receptor beta chain derives from a study of blood T cell repertoires in COVID-19. The participants were between roughly 18 and 89 years old and came from some 25 US areas. CDR1 and CDR2 (germline): MNHNS, SASEGT. Losses at the gene ends were 1 base for V and 7 bases for J; bases not matched to a gene: 8. The CDR3 has 15 amino acids. Some clones are missing from TCRdb's copy, which holds only in-frame ones; the method was immunoSEQ multiplex PCR. This table has under 150,000 clones, almost 80% appearing once. The V gene is TRBV6-1, the J gene TRBJ1-2, with 8 bases that match TRBD1. Sequencing used PBMCs or T cells enriched from blood (not recorded which). The sequence came from a woman aged 50 to 60 who had recovered from COVID-19. CDR3 sequence (DNA): TGTGCCAGCAGTGAAGGCCGGGACAGGTCTCGTGGCTACACCTTC. Translation: CASSEGRDRSRGYTF.